These T cell receptor beta chains were read from a single sample in a study of T cell repertoires in cytomegalovirus infection. TCRdb recomputed calls from the reads with MiXCR, one row per CDR3 protein. Of some 99,000 distinct CDR3 sequences listed, about 30% were seen once; the top ten hold roughly 81%. Which antigens these TCRs recognize remains unknown. The specimen comprised CD8+ T cells from cultured PBMCs, sampled from culture after CMV antigen stimulation. These receptors all come from a human donor in good health (CMV status not recorded). Some clones in this sample may be carry-over from other donors' samples. Both conserved end residues are trimmed from each CDR3. Fields, in order: V gene, J gene, CDR3 protein.

TRBV7-2	TRBJ2-7	ASSLVVGRVNEQY
TRBV7-8	TRBJ1-1	ASSPPDPGRTEAF
TRBV12-3/TRBV12-4	TRBJ1-4	ASSLQGGEKLF
TRBV11-2	TRBJ2-1	ASTYNSGGTYNEQF
TRBV19	TRBJ2-1	ASSIDGSGSYNEQF
TRBV6-2/TRBV6-3	TRBJ2-2	ASSPGGSTGELF
TRBV7-9	TRBJ2-7	ASSSRQFHEQY
TRBV4-1	TRBJ2-7	ASSQDDRGNEQY
TRBV7-6	TRBJ1-1	ASSPTTGWPTMNTEAF
TRBV19	TRBJ2-1	ASSIEGTLTYNEQF
TRBV4-1	TRBJ2-2	ASSLVHSSTTGELF
TRBV10-3	TRBJ2-7	AISDVNEQY
TRBV24-1	TRBJ2-2	ATSDATYTRNTGELF
TRBV12-3/TRBV12-4	TRBJ2-3	ASSWDSSTQY
TRBV6-9	TRBJ2-2	ASSYNSGIGVFRSNTGELF
TRBV2	TRBJ2-7	ASRLDTSSYEQY
TRBV12-3/TRBV12-4	TRBJ2-3	ASSLYLHTDTQY
TRBV7-9	TRBJ1-2	ASSPLGGAGGYT
TRBV7-2	TRBJ1-2	ASRDSGDGYT
TRBV15	TRBJ1-1	ATSRDSRVERSTEAF
TRBV7-2	TRBJ1-2	ASSPYDGLYGYT
TRBV7-9	TRBJ2-3	ASTAPGQGPADTQY
TRBV11-2	TRBJ2-3	ASSPPDRGNTDTQY
TRBV19	TRBJ1-1	ASSKLGMNTEAF
TRBV6-6	TRBJ2-1	ASSYSRGAVFNEQF
TRBV5-1	TRBJ2-1	ASSLLAGNYNEQF
TRBV2	TRBJ2-3	ASIGTGGDTQY
TRBV28	TRBJ2-7	ASSLSAGDLYEQY
TRBV28	TRBJ2-3	ASTRAWGLWTDTQY
TRBV7-9	TRBJ2-1	ASSPWTGVNEQF
TRBV12-3/TRBV12-4	TRBJ1-1	ASRVRTSNTEAF
TRBV7-6	TRBJ1-1	ASSLQGNTEAF
TRBV11-2	TRBJ1-2	ASSSATGYGYT
TRBV7-9	TRBJ1-1	ASSWDRGDTEAF
TRBV19	TRBJ1-1	ASNPGLNTEAF
TRBV6-2/TRBV6-3	TRBJ1-5	ASSYYGTDSNQPQH
TRBV27	TRBJ2-5	ASSPGQGQETQY
TRBV28	TRBJ2-5	ASSLPRDRGRPETQY
TRBV15	TRBJ2-5	ATSTGGGGFETQY
TRBV5-1	TRBJ2-7	ASSGDSWHEQY
TRBV7-6	TRBJ2-2	ASSPSGVWTGELF
TRBV10-3	TRBJ2-3	AISEEGGITDTQY
TRBV27	TRBJ2-7	ASTPRTGGLGEQY
TRBV5-5	TRBJ2-2	ASSSGGTLTGELF
TRBV7-6	TRBJ2-4	ASSSRGPENIQY
TRBV4-1	TRBJ2-2	ASSQDSKVIITGELF
TRBV7-6	TRBJ1-1	ASRLGRSTEAF
TRBV28	TRBJ1-1	ASSLLTGMNTEAF
TRBV27	TRBJ2-7	ASSMTGPPYEQY
TRBV7-9	TRBJ1-4	ASSLLADEKLF